This T cell receptor beta chain appears in the sequencing data of a study of control samples from healthy donors and cancer patients. The V gene's germline CDR1 is LNHNV and CDR2 YYDKDF (reference sequence). The CDR3 is 16 amino acids. V lost 4 bases and J 4 bases, leaving 20 bases between the germline ends. The assay was immunoSEQ multiplex PCR, and TCRdb's table has in-frame clones only and misses some. Counted here are 350,000 to 450,000 clones, 90% occurring once; the ten biggest clones make up 6% to 7%. The specimen sequenced was PBMCs. The chain has TRBV15 and TRBJ2-7; D is ambiguous. This clonotype originated in a man aged 35-49 years with head and neck cancer. The CDR3 bases are TGTGCCACCAGCACAACGGCCCAAGGGCCCTTTTACGAGCAGTACTTC. Its translation is CATSTTAQGPFYEQYF.